The 10 T cell receptor beta chains presented below share a single source sample, sequenced in a study of T cell repertoires in cytomegalovirus infection. TCRdb reprocessed the reads via MiXCR and lists one record per CDR3 protein. In the table there are some 600,000 distinct CDR3 sequences, 20% to 30% of which are singletons. Sample: CD8+ T cells from PBMCs. The receptors stem from a human donor in good health (CMV status not recorded). Some clones in this sample may be carry-over from other donors' samples.

This clonotype turned up a few times. The V and J genes are TRBV6-6 and TRBJ2-2; no firm D call. The CDR3 length is 17 residues. The germline V and J ends were trimmed by 0 bases and 1 base, with 12 bases remaining between them. CDR1 and CDR2 (germline): MNHNY, SVGAGI (reference sequence). Written as DNA, the CDR3 is TGTGCCAGCAGTTACTCGCTTTTGCTTAGGAACACCGGGGAGCTGTTTTTT. This codes for CASSYSLLLRNTGELFF.

V and J are TRBV12-3 or TRBV12-4 and TRBJ2-1, with 8 bases lining up with TRBD1. V lost 6 bases and J lost 5; bases outside the gene matches: 15. The CDR3 totals 17 residues. The CDR3 loop reads CASSSVQGEMGDNEQFF. The CDR3 DNA sequence: TGTGCCAGCAGCTCTGTACAGGGGGAAATGGGGGACAATGAGCAGTTCTTC.

The chain employs TRBV27 and TRBJ2-1, with TRBD2 identical over 10 bases. The germline V gene encodes CDR1 MNHEY and CDR2 SMNVEV (reference sequence). The CDR3 runs to 15 residues. The ends lost 7 bases at V and 8 bases at J; junction bases unmatched: 11. CDR3 coding DNA: TGTGCCAGCACCGATAGCGGGGGGCCTTTGTATGAGCAGTTCTTC. As protein: CASTDSGGPLYEQFF.

The J gene is TRBJ2-3, the V gene TRBV7-6; 13 nucleotides align to TRBD2. The CDR3 runs 16 residues. Germline values: CDR1 SGHVS, CDR2 FNYEAQ. Losses at the gene ends were 6 bases for V and 2 bases for J; bases not matched to a gene: 5. CDR3: CASRQTSGGPTDTQYF. CDR3 bases: TGTGCCAGCAGACAGACTAGCGGGGGGCCCACAGATACGCAGTATTTT.

CDR3 sequence reads: CSVAKTPGGADTQYF. The CDR3 bases are TGCAGCGTAGCCAAAACCCCTGGCGGGGCAGATACGCAGTATTTT. This rearrangement joins TRBV29-1 to TRBJ2-3, with D possibly matching TRBD2 (6 bases). Deletions cut 6 bases from V and 4 bases from J, with 20 bases between. The CDR3 runs to 15 residues. Germline CDR1 SQVTM, CDR2 ANQGSEA.

This clonotype was seen a few times. The junction does not match germline at one end; this may be a read error. This chain connects TRBV7-7 to TRBJ2-7; 9 bases map to TRBD1. The CDR3 totals 16 residues. Germline CDR1 and CDR2: SSHAT and FNYEAQ (reference sequence). The CDR3 reads CASSPGATGGSYEQYF. The DNA for the CDR3 is TGTGCTAGCAGCCCAGGAGCGACAGGGGGGTCCTACGAGCAGTACTTC.

This chain joins TRBV12-5 and TRBJ1-1; TRBD1 matches at 12 bases. The germline V gene has CDR1 LGHNT and CDR2 FRNRAP. J was trimmed by 4 bases and V by 5 bases; bases with no gene match: 5. This CDR3 comprises 15 residues. The CDR3 DNA reads TGTGCTAGTGGTCCCCGGGACAGGGGGCTCACTGAAGCTTTCTTT. The encoded protein is CASGPRDRGLTEAFF.

This clonotype occurred many times. The genes are TRBV28 and TRBJ2-5; 12 bases map to TRBD1. The J segment lost 14 bases and the V segment lost 3 bases, leaving 16 bases of the junction unmatched. There are 16 residues in the CDR3. Germline CDR1 and CDR2: MDHEN and SYDVKM. This CDR3 is CASSFLTGTGGAGDYF. The CDR3 DNA is TGTGCCAGCAGTTTCCTTACCGGGACAGGGGGCGCGGGGGACTACTTC.

The chain links TRBV27 to TRBJ2-7; possibly TRBD1 for D (5 bases). CDR1 and CDR2 from the germline V gene are MNHEY and SMNVEV (reference sequence). This CDR3 is 13 amino acids long. The V gene lost 5 bases and the J gene lost 1 base, with 9 bases spanning the gap. The CDR3 DNA reads as TGTGCCAGCAGTGCACAGGTTTCCTACGAGCAGTACTTC. Translation gives CASSAQVSYEQYF.

This clonotype was counted between two and nine times. V gene TRBV4-2 combines with J gene TRBJ2-7; 7 bases map to TRBD2. This CDR3 region has 14 residues. The germline CDR1 and CDR2 sequences are LGHNA and YNFKEQ. Trimming took 1 base from V and 6 from J; bases not matched to a gene: 6. CDR3 residues: CASSQVGSGTEQYF. In nucleotides, the CDR3 is TGTGCCAGCAGCCAAGTCGGGAGCGGGACCGAGCAGTACTTC.